This T cell receptor (beta chain) was retrieved from a study of siplizumab effects on memory and regulatory T cells. On this clone itself: Its antigen is currently unknown.

This table comes from immunoSEQ multiplex PCR, and its TCRdb copy is limited to in-frame clones, with some not included. The sample contains 120,000 or so clones, roughly 92% of which appear only once. This CDR3 comprises 14 residues. The ends lost 6 bases at V and 1 base at J; junction bases unmatched: 2. CDR1 is MDHEN, CDR2 SYDVKM, per germline. Overall study findings and caveats: Controls had approximately 26% Treg-derived mappable alloreactive CD4+ clones on average, versus approximately 73% with siplizumab.

The genes are TRBV28 and TRBJ2-7, with 11 nucleotides matching TRBD1. Specimen: CD4+ T cells sorted from blood. The TCR originated in a human donor in good health. The CDR3 nucleotides are TGTGCCAGCAGGGGACAGGGGGGATCCTACGAGCAGTACTTC. Translated, it gives CASRGQGGSYEQYF.